This entry lists 22 T cell receptor beta chains sequenced from one sample in a study of blood T cell repertoires in COVID-19. The data were produced by immunoSEQ multiplex PCR, yet TCRdb's version contains in-frame clones alone and is incomplete. The sample records under 80,000 clones, around 83% being singletons. Input material: peripheral blood. The receptor set was obtained from a woman between 55 and 75 years old with acute or convalescent COVID-19.

The rearrangement uses TRBV7-9 and TRBJ1-1, with D possibly TRBD1 on 5 matching bases. This CDR3 is 14 amino acids long. Trimming stripped 5 bases from V and 5 bases from J, with 15 bases between. The germline V gene encodes CDR1 SEHNR and CDR2 FQNEAQ (reference sequence). The chain's CDR3 is CASSQGGENTEAFF. The DNA for the CDR3 is TGTGCCAGCAGCCAAGGAGGGGAAAATACTGAAGCTTTCTTT.

The chain couples TRBV7-9 to TRBJ1-4; 9 nucleotides agree with TRBD1. Per the germline V gene, CDR1 is SEHNR and CDR2 is FQNEAQ (reference sequence). Trimming cost V 1 base and J 8 bases; bases outside gene matches: 8. This CDR3 comprises 16 residues. The CDR3 DNA reads as TGTGCCAGCAGCTTAGGGCTGGGACAGGGATCAGAAAAACTGTTTTTT. It codes for CASSLGLGQGSEKLFF.

This chain joins TRBV6-6 and TRBJ1-2, with D hard to call. V lost 7 bases, J lost 0 bases, and 18 bases lay in between. The germline V gene has CDR1 MNHNY and CDR2 SVGAGI (reference sequence). The CDR3 contains 16 residues. CDR3 nucleotide sequence: TGTGCCAGCACCCTGCGGCCCGGGGAAGCTAACTATGGCTACACCTTC. Translated, it gives CASTLRPGEANYGYTF.

This clone was seen more than once but under ten times. This chain links TRBV11-2 with TRBJ1-2, with a weak D call TRBD1 (6 bases). Trimming removed 1 base at V and 6 bases at J, with 15 bases between. The CDR3 loop spans 15 amino acids. Germline values: CDR1 SGHAT, CDR2 FQNNGV. CDR3 region: CASSLVQGPGDGYTF. The CDR3 coding sequence is TGTGCCAGCAGCTTAGTACAGGGTCCAGGAGATGGCTACACCTTC.

The CDR3 DNA reads as TGTGCCAGCTGCGGGACCTCCGGAAACACCATATATTTT. It specifies CASCGTSGNTIYF. V usage is TRBV5-6 and J usage is TRBJ1-3; possibly TRBD1 for D (5 bases). This CDR3 region has 13 residues. Trimming took off 7 bases at V and 4 bases at J, with 12 bases between the two ends. Germline V CDR1 and CDR2: SGHDT, YYEEEE.

The V call is TRBV9, the J call TRBJ1-2; the D is unclear. V was cut by 4 bases and J by 8 bases, with 9 bases left in between. CDR1 and CDR2 from the germline V gene are SGDLS and YYNGEE. The CDR3 spans 11 residues. CDR3 sequence (DNA): TGTGCCAGCAGCTCCGGAGGGGGCTACACCTTC. This translates into CASSSGGGYTF.

This chain uses TRBV5-5 with TRBJ1-5, with D uncertain. Trimming removed 2 bases at V and 4 bases at J, with 7 bases between. The CDR3 spans 13 residues. Germline V gene sequence: CDR1 SGHKS, CDR2 YYEKEE (reference sequence). The CDR3 sequence is CASSLRGNQPQHF. In nucleotides, the CDR3 is TGTGCCAGCAGCTTACGAGGAAATCAGCCCCAGCATTTT.

This CDR3 reads CSVQRSGDGTEAFF. In DNA, the CDR3 is TGCAGCGTTCAACGCTCGGGGGATGGCACTGAAGCTTTCTTT. The V gene is TRBV29-1, the J gene TRBJ1-1; TRBD1 is a possible D gene (5 bases). The CDR3 covers 14 residues. Trimming removed 5 bases from V and 4 bases from J, with 17 bases in between. Germline V CDR1 and CDR2: SQVTM, ANQGSEA.

The J gene is TRBJ1-5, the V gene TRBV4-1; 9 positions agree with TRBD1. V lost 3 bases to trimming and J lost 2 bases; unmatched junction nucleotides: 14. This CDR3 is 19 amino acids long. The V gene's germline CDR1 is MGHRA and CDR2 YSYEKL. CDR3 sequence: CASSQSQGAARYGNQPQHF. The CDR3 region has the DNA TGCGCCAGCAGCCAGTCACAGGGGGCGGCTCGTTATGGCAATCAGCCCCAGCATTTT.

V usage is TRBV11-2 and J usage is TRBJ1-3; TRBD1 matches at 11 bases. Per germline, CDR1 SGHAT and CDR2 FQNNGV. V shed 5 bases and J 8 bases; nucleotides not matched to a gene: 5. The CDR3 has 14 residues. The CDR3 sequence is CASSPGQGAHTIYF. As DNA, the CDR3 is TGTGCCAGCAGCCCCGGACAGGGGGCTCACACCATATATTTT.

The chain has TRBV18 and TRBJ2-5, with 9 bases that match TRBD1. Trimming cost V 8 bases and J 5 bases; bases outside gene matches: 9. Germline V gene sequence: CDR1 KGHSH, CDR2 LQKENI. CDR3 length: 14 residues. The CDR3 sequence: CASRSQGAWETQYF. In nucleotides, the CDR3 is TGTGCCAGCCGTTCACAGGGGGCATGGGAGACCCAGTACTTC.

The DNA for the CDR3 is TGTGCCAGCAGCTTATGGAGGGCGCGGGGAACCGGGGAGCTGTTTTTT. Translation: CASSLWRARGTGELFF. V and J are TRBV7-2 and TRBJ2-2; D may be TRBD2 (6 bases). There are 16 residues in the CDR3. From germline, CDR1 is SGHTA and CDR2 FQGNSA. V lost 2 bases and J 5 bases, leaving 15 bases between the germline ends.

Comment on this clone: The junction does not match germline at one end; this may be a read error. V is TRBV3-1 (or the pseudogene TRBV3-2) and J is TRBJ2-1; D may be TRBD2 (6 bases). Germline lookup yields CDR1 LGHDT and CDR2 YNNKEL (reference sequence). This CDR3 contains 14 residues. The CDR3 here is CASSEGLYYNGQFF. The CDR3 bases are TGCGCCAGCAGCGAGGGACTTTACTACAATGGGCAGTTCTTC.

The J gene is TRBJ1-2, the V gene TRBV10-3; D ambiguous. Looked up from germline, CDR1 is ENHRY and CDR2 is SYGVKD. The CDR3 contains 14 residues. V was clipped by 3 bases and J by 7 bases, with 15 bases between them. CDR3 coding DNA: TGTGCCATCAGTGATATCAACCGACAAGGTGGCTACACCTTC. Translation gives CAISDINRQGGYTF.

This chain uses TRBV19 with TRBJ1-5; tentative D call: TRBD1 (6 bases). The CDR3 totals 15 residues. The germline V and J ends were trimmed by 3 bases and 4 bases, with 13 bases remaining between them. Germline CDR1 and CDR2: LNHDA and SQIVND (reference sequence). DNA of the CDR3: TGTGCCAGTAGTATTCCCAGGGGAAGGAATCAGCCCCAGCATTTT. Protein product: CASSIPRGRNQPQHF.

The chain uses TRBV24-1 and TRBJ1-2; no reliable D call. The germline V gene encodes CDR1 KGHDR and CDR2 SFDVKD. V lost 12 bases to trimming and J lost 1 base, with 17 bases between them. This CDR3 is built from 14 residues. Written as DNA, the CDR3 is TGTGCCGCTTCCGGACGGGATGGTAACTATGGCTACACCTTC. Amino acids: CAASGRDGNYGYTF.

The chain couples TRBV18 to TRBJ1-1; 7 nucleotides match TRBD1. J was trimmed by 0 bases and V by 3 bases; bases with no gene match: 4. Germline lookup yields CDR1 KGHSH and CDR2 LQKENI. The CDR3 runs to 15 residues. The CDR3 sequence: CASSPVGQLNTEAFF. The CDR3 DNA reads as TGTGCCAGCTCACCTGTGGGACAGTTGAACACTGAAGCTTTCTTT.

This clone showed up just once. J is TRBJ2-2 and V is TRBV5-1; 9 nucleotides align to TRBD2. CDR3 size: 16 residues. Germline V lookup: CDR1 SGHRS, CDR2 YFSETQ. Trimming at V came to 4 bases and at J to 4 bases, leaving 8 bases not matched to a gene. CDR3 region: CASSPQGGGATGELFF. CDR3 bases: TGCGCCAGCAGCCCCCAGGGCGGGGGGGCCACCGGGGAGCTGTTTTTT. Variable domain in full (rest from reference TRBV5-1 and TRBJ2-2): KAGVTQTPRYLIKTRGQQVTLSCSPISGHRSVSWYQQTPGQGLQFLFEYFSETQRNKGNFPGRFSGRQFSNSRSEMNVSTLELGDSALYLCASSPQGGGATGELFFGEGSRLTVL.

In its sample, this clone was seen a few times. J is TRBJ1-1 and V is TRBV27, with D possibly matching TRBD1 (6 bases). CDR3 length: 12 amino acids. Deletions cut 11 bases from V and 3 bases from J, with 13 bases between. In germline, CDR1 is MNHEY, CDR2 SMNVEV (reference sequence). The CDR3 spells CADPGGHTEAFF. CDR3 bases: TGTGCCGACCCTGGGGGCCACACTGAAGCTTTCTTT.

The rearrangement joins TRBV7-2 to TRBJ2-3, with TRBD2 matching 12 bases. In germline, CDR1 is SGHTA, CDR2 FQGNSA. The CDR3 length is 17 residues. V lost 3 bases and J lost 4; bases outside the gene matches: 8. CDR3 nucleotide sequence: TGTGCCAGCAGCTTCCGCCAACTAGCGGGGGGATCAGATACGCAGTATTTT. Protein product: CASSFRQLAGGSDTQYF.

This chain uses TRBV30 with TRBJ1-2, with 11 bases fitting TRBD1. Germline loops: CDR1 GTSNPN, CDR2 SVGIG (reference sequence). The CDR3 length is 14 residues. Losses at the gene ends were 3 bases for V and 2 bases for J; bases not matched to a gene: 2. Here the CDR3 DNA reads TGTGCCTGGAGGGGGGACAGGGGGAACTATGGCTACACCTTC. Translated, it gives CAWRGDRGNYGYTF.

The chain joins TRBV19 to TRBJ2-1; 11 positions match TRBD1. Germline CDR1 and CDR2: LNHDA and SQIVND (reference sequence). The junction had 11 bases not matched to a gene; V was cut back by 7 bases and J by 6 bases. The CDR3 sequence is 16 residues long. The DNA of the CDR3 is TGTGCCAGTACCCCCGCTCGGGACAGGGGGAGCAATGAGCAGTTCTTC. Translated, it gives CASTPARDRGSNEQFF.